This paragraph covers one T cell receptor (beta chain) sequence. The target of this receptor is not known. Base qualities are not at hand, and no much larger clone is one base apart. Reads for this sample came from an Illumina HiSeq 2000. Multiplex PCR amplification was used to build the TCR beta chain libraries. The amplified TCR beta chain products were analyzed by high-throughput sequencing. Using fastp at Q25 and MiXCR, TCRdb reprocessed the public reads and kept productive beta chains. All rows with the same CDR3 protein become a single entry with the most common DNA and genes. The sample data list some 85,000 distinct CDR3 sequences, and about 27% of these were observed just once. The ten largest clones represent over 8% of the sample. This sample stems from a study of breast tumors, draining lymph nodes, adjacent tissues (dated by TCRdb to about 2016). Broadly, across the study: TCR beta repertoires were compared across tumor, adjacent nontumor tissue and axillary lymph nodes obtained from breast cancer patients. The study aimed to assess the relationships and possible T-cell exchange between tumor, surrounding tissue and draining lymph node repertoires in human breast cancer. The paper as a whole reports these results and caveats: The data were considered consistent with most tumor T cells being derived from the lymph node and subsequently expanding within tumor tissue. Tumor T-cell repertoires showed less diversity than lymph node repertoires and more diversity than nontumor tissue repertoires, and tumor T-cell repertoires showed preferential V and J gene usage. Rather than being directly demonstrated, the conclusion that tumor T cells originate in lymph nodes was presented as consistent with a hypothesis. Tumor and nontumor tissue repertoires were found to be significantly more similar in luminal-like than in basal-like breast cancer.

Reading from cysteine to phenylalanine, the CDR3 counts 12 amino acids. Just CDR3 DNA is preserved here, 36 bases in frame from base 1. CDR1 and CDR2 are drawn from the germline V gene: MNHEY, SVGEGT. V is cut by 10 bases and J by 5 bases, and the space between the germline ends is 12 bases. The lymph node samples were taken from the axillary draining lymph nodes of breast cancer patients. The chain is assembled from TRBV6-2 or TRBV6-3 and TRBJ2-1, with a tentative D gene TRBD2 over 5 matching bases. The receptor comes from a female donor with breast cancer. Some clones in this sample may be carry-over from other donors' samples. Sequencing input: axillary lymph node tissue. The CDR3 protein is CATLDGDNEQFF. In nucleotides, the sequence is TGTGCCACCTTGGACGGGGACAATGAGCAGTTCTTC.